This TCR beta chain stems from a study of brain T cells in children with intractable seizures. Findings of the study overall: Patients' HCMV serostatus was unknown; virus specificity rests on CDR3 similarity alone.

Surgery cases with the highest brain T cell transcript signatures were chosen for sequencing. Patients received at least one anti-epileptic drug before surgery. With regard to this clone: As yet, its antigen is unknown.

Repertoires were generated with immunoSEQ multiplex PCR, while TCRdb's copy carries only in-frame clones and drops some. The sample has 78,000 or so clones; around nine tenths are singletons. This receptor was obtained from a girl aged 2 to 9 with Rasmussen encephalitis and intractable seizures. The sample in question was peripheral blood, obtained at surgery.

CDR3 nucleotide sequence: TGTGCCAGCTCCAGTAAGACTGAAGCTTTCTTT. Its protein product is CASSSKTEAFF. This chain connects TRBV18 to TRBJ1-1; D call uncertain. V lost 6 bases to trimming and J lost 5 bases, with 7 bases between them. The CDR3 runs to 11 residues. Germline V gene sequence: CDR1 KGHSH, CDR2 LQKENI.